The 10 T cell receptor beta chains listed next were all sequenced from one sample in a study of T cells in tumors after PD-1 blockade. TCRdb's table, derived via immunoSEQ multiplex PCR, lists solely in-frame clones and lacks some. Of some 47,000 clones in the sample, approximately 79% were seen once. Sequencing used PBMCs, obtained before anti-PD-1 treatment. Receptors were obtained from a human donor with basal cell carcinoma.

This clone came up once. DNA of the CDR3: TGTGCCAGCTTCTTTTTTAGCGGATATGAGCAGTTCTTC. Its translation is CASFFFSGYEQFF. This chain joins TRBV2 and TRBJ2-1; perhaps TRBD2 as D (6 bases). The germline V gene encodes CDR1 SNHLY and CDR2 FYNNEI. The CDR3 has 13 amino acids. Trimming took off 8 bases at V and 8 bases at J, with 16 bases between the two ends.

The gene calls are TRBV29-1 and TRBJ1-1; D call uncertain. Trimming shortened V by 3 bases and J by 4 bases, and 12 bases separated the two germline ends. In germline, CDR1 is SQVTM, CDR2 ANQGSEA. This CDR3 spans 13 amino acids. CDR3 sequence reads: CSVDRGGSTEAFF. DNA for the CDR3: TGCAGCGTTGACCGGGGAGGAAGCACTGAAGCTTTCTTT.

This chain links TRBV5-6 with TRBJ2-7; D may be TRBD1 or TRBD2 (5 bases each). This CDR3 comprises 14 residues. Trimming left V 4 bases short and J 2 bases short, with 13 bases between. Germline V CDR1 and CDR2: SGHDT, YYEEEE. The CDR3 DNA sequence: TGTGCCAGCAGCCTGGGGGACGGACCCTACGAGCAGTACTTC. This sequence encodes CASSLGDGPYEQYF.

This sequence joins TRBV12-3 or TRBV12-4 and TRBJ1-2; TRBD1 is a possible D gene (6 bases). This CDR3 contains 13 residues. The V gene lost 3 bases and the J gene lost 4 bases, with 9 bases spanning the gap. The CDR3 protein is CASSLRTAYGYTF. The CDR3 DNA follows: TGTGCCAGCAGTTTGAGGACAGCCTATGGCTACACCTTC.

This clone has only a few counts. The chain links TRBV19 to TRBJ1-2; D not certain. CDR3 size: 13 residues. V gave up 3 bases and J gave up 2 bases, with 7 bases separating them. In germline, CDR1 is LNHDA, CDR2 SQIVND (reference sequence). DNA of the CDR3: TGTGCCAGTAGTATGGTGGGAAACTATGGCTACACCTTC. It is translated as CASSMVGNYGYTF.

A few counts support this clone. This chain joins TRBV4-2 and TRBJ1-5; D possibly corresponds to TRBD1 (6 bases). CDR1 LGHNA and CDR2 YNFKEQ come from the germline V gene. V was trimmed by 1 base and J by 4 bases, leaving 11 bases between them. The length of the CDR3 is 15 residues. The DNA of the CDR3 is TGTGCCAGCAGCCAAGCCGGACAGACGAATCAGCCCCAGCATTTT. It encodes CASSQAGQTNQPQHF.

The chain has TRBV5-5 and TRBJ2-7; 12 bases line up with TRBD1. Trimming at V came to 0 bases and at J to 4 bases, leaving 8 bases not matched to a gene. The CDR3 contains 17 residues. Germline V CDR1 and CDR2: SGHKS, YYEKEE (reference sequence). CDR3 bases: TGTGCCAGCAGCTTGGTACCGGGACAGGGGGCTAGATACGAGCAGTACTTC. Encoded protein: CASSLVPGQGARYEQYF.

This chain connects TRBV9 to TRBJ2-1; 8 bases agree with TRBD1. Unmatched junction bases numbered 4, after V lost 0 bases and J lost 5 bases. CDR1 SGDLS and CDR2 YYNGEE come from the germline V gene. CDR3 length equals 15 residues. CDR3 sequence: CASSVATGDHNEQFF. The DNA for the CDR3 is TGTGCCAGCAGCGTAGCGACAGGGGACCACAATGAGCAGTTCTTC.

The chain uses TRBV5-1 and TRBJ1-1; D perhaps matches TRBD1 (6 bases). V was cut by 3 bases and J by 7 bases, with 16 bases left in between. Germline CDR1 reads SGHRS; CDR2 reads YFSETQ. The CDR3 runs 14 residues. CDR3 loop: CASSSRGGAFEAFF. The CDR3, as DNA: TGCGCCAGCAGCTCCCGTGGGGGCGCGTTTGAAGCTTTCTTT.

CDR3 bases: TGTGCCAGCAGTGAACCTAGAGGCTATGGCTACACCTTC. The encoded protein is CASSEPRGYGYTF. The chain employs TRBV6-1 and TRBJ1-2; no firm D call. The CDR3 extends over 13 amino acids. Germline values: CDR1 MNHNS, CDR2 SASEGT. V was pared by 2 bases and J by 4 bases, with 8 bases between.